Each of the 32 T cell receptor beta chains below was sequenced from the same sample in a study of blood T cell repertoires in COVID-19 (TCRdb year 2020). Libraries were constructed by the immunoSEQ multiplex PCR assay. Entries here come from immuneACCESS through TCRdb and include only in-frame sequences with V and J called. Some clones fail to appear in such tables; in the studies checked, an unresolved V gene covers under half of the shortfall, and the cause of the remainder is unknown. This sample holds 70,000 or so clones; more than 70% were observed only once. Jointly, the top ten make up 47% of the sample. Sequencing was performed on peripheral blood. These receptors were collected from a human donor in a cohort sampled during active COVID-19.

The chain has TRBV6-5 and TRBJ1-6; D gene ambiguous. The CDR3 runs to 14 residues. The V end was cut by 10 bases, the J end by 1 base, with 11 bases between. The V gene's germline CDR1 is MNHEY and CDR2 SVGAGI. This chain's CDR3 is CATNSRSYNSPLHF. For the CDR3, the DNA is TGTGCCACCAATAGCAGATCCTATAATTCACCCCTCCACTTT.

The J gene is TRBJ2-7, the V gene TRBV4-2; D uncertain. This CDR3 spans 12 amino acids. Looked up from germline, CDR1 is LGHNA and CDR2 is YNFKEQ. Trimming left V 1 base short and J 4 bases short, with 5 bases between. The CDR3 spells CASSQGQYEQYF. DNA for the CDR3: TGTGCCAGCAGCCAAGGACAATACGAGCAGTACTTC.

This chain connects TRBV7-9 to TRBJ2-7; possible D gene TRBD2, 6 bases. The germline gives CDR1 SEHNR, CDR2 FQNEAQ (reference sequence). Trimming took 5 bases from V and 7 from J, leaving 18 bases between them. The CDR3 runs to 14 residues. The CDR3 DNA sequence: TGTGCCAGCAGCCTCGGGACTGTCGGAGGGGAGCAGTACTTC. Translated: CASSLGTVGGEQYF.

The chain combines TRBV27 with TRBJ1-1, with 9 bases lining up with TRBD1. Trimming at V came to 3 bases and at J to 7 bases, leaving 9 bases not matched to a gene. This CDR3 is built from 15 residues. Germline CDR1 reads MNHEY; CDR2 reads SMNVEV (reference sequence). CDR3 in amino acids: CASSFPGTGRNEAFF. The CDR3 coding sequence is TGTGCCAGCAGTTTCCCCGGGACAGGGCGCAATGAAGCTTTCTTT.

This clone was recorded only once. The chain recombines TRBV28 with TRBJ1-5; tentative D call: TRBD1 (6 bases). Germline lookup yields CDR1 MDHEN and CDR2 SYDVKM. There are 16 residues in the CDR3. V lost 6 bases, J lost 2 bases, and 17 bases lay in between. CDR3 nucleotides: TGTGCCAGCAGCCCTAGACAGGAAAGGGGCAATCAGCCCCAGCATTTT. Its protein product is CASSPRQERGNQPQHF. Together with reference TRBV28 and TRBJ1-5, the CDR3 gives the full variable domain: DVKVTQSSRYLVKRTGEKVFLECVQDMDHENMFWYRQDPGLGLRLIYFSYDVKMKEKGDIPEGYSVSREKKERFSLILESASTNQTSMYLCASSPRQERGNQPQHFGDGTRLSIL.

This clone was counted at least ten times. V usage is TRBV5-1 and J usage is TRBJ2-1; D unclear. Germline V gene lookup returns CDR1 SGHRS and CDR2 YFSETQ. The CDR3 is made up of 15 amino acids. Trimming stripped 4 bases from V and 4 bases from J, with 15 bases between. The CDR3 region has the DNA TGCGCCAGCAGCCTAGACTGGCGGTCATACAATGAGCAGTTCTTC. Translating gives CASSLDWRSYNEQFF. Based on the CDR3 plus reference TRBV5-1 and TRBJ2-1, the full variable domain is KAGVTQTPRYLIKTRGQQVTLSCSPISGHRSVSWYQQTPGQGLQFLFEYFSETQRNKGNFPGRFSGRQFSNSRSEMNVSTLELGDSALYLCASSLDWRSYNEQFFGPGTRLTVL.

The chain recombines TRBV28 with TRBJ1-2; the D is unclear. The CDR3 is made up of 12 amino acids. Trimming removed 2 bases at V and 4 bases at J, with 5 bases between. Germline CDR1 MDHEN, CDR2 SYDVKM. Written as DNA, the CDR3 is TGTGCCAGCAGTTTAATCAGCTATGGCTACACCTTC. This gives the protein CASSLISYGYTF.

V and J are TRBV28 and TRBJ1-1; D remains unclear. Trimming shortened V by 5 bases and J by 3 bases, and 10 bases separated the two germline ends. The germline V gene has CDR1 MDHEN and CDR2 SYDVKM. The CDR3 is 13 residues long. The CDR3 spells CASSLQAYTEAFF. CDR3 nucleotide sequence: TGTGCCAGCAGTCTCCAGGCGTACACTGAAGCTTTCTTT.

The rearrangement uses TRBV18 and TRBJ1-3; D call uncertain. The CDR3 spans 17 residues. CDR1 KGHSH and CDR2 LQKENI come from the germline V gene. The germline V and J ends were trimmed by 1 base and 1 base, with 14 bases remaining between them. CDR3: CASSPRSNSLSGNTIYF. For the CDR3, the DNA is TGTGCCAGCTCACCACGAAGCAATTCGCTGTCTGGAAACACCATATATTTT.

This clone was seen just once. The J gene is TRBJ2-7, the V gene TRBV3-1 (or the pseudogene TRBV3-2); 8 positions agree with TRBD2. The CDR3 has 15 amino acids. The germline gives CDR1 LGHDT, CDR2 YNNKEL (reference sequence). The V segment lost 1 base and the J segment 3 bases; nucleotides outside the gene matches: 5. CDR3 region: CASSQGPGGLYEQYF. For the CDR3, the DNA is TGTGCCAGCAGCCAAGGCCCGGGAGGGCTCTACGAGCAGTACTTC.

The V and J genes are TRBV19 and TRBJ1-1; D not resolved. CDR1 LNHDA and CDR2 SQIVND come from the germline V gene (reference sequence). V was cut by 2 bases and J by 1 base, with 8 bases left in between. This CDR3 has 14 amino acids. The CDR3 DNA reads as TGTGCCAGTAGTATACCAGGCCGGAACACTGAAGCTTTCTTT. Encoded protein: CASSIPGRNTEAFF. Based on the CDR3 plus reference TRBV19 and TRBJ1-1, the full variable domain is DGGITQSPKYLFRKEGQNVTLSCEQNLNHDAMYWYRQDPGQGLRLIYYSQIVNDFQKGDIAEGYSVSREKKESFPLTVTSAQKNPTAFYLCASSIPGRNTEAFFGQGTRLTVV.

The V gene is TRBV6-1, the J gene TRBJ1-5; D is unclear. The length of the CDR3 is 14 residues. Germline V gene lookup returns CDR1 MNHNS and CDR2 SASEGT. V was pared by 2 bases and J by 4 bases, with 9 bases between. As DNA, the CDR3 is TGTGCCAGCAGTGAAATCCACTTGAATCAGCCCCAGCATTTT. Protein product: CASSEIHLNQPQHF.

To note about this clone: The same CDR3 can be traced to other DNA sequences in this sample. The DNA for the CDR3 is TGCGCCAGCAGCTTGGAACGGGCAGGGGGGTCTTGGGACGAGCAGTACTTC. It is translated as CASSLERAGGSWDEQYF. This rearrangement joins TRBV5-1 to TRBJ2-7; D perhaps matches TRBD1 (7 bases). CDR1 and CDR2 (germline): SGHRS, YFSETQ. The CDR3 runs 17 residues. V was clipped by 0 bases and J by 5 bases, with 21 bases between them.

The chain is built from TRBV18 and TRBJ1-2; D not resolved. The CDR3 has 13 residues. The V end was cut by 3 bases, the J end by 6 bases, with 11 bases between. Per germline, CDR1 KGHSH and CDR2 LQKENI. CDR3 residues: CASSPHEQDGYTF. CDR3 DNA: TGTGCCAGCTCACCCCATGAACAAGATGGCTACACCTTC.

The rearrangement uses TRBV2 and TRBJ2-5; 9 positions agree with TRBD1. Germline CDR1 SNHLY, CDR2 FYNNEI. The CDR3 covers 15 residues. V shed 3 bases and J 1 base; nucleotides not matched to a gene: 3. The CDR3 reads CASSETGGSQETQYF. The CDR3 DNA reads as TGTGCCAGCAGTGAGACAGGGGGAAGCCAAGAGACCCAGTACTTC.

The rearrangement joins TRBV18 to TRBJ1-1; possible D gene TRBD1, 6 bases. Germline V gene lookup returns CDR1 KGHSH and CDR2 LQKENI. Deletions cut 5 bases from V and 0 bases from J, with 19 bases between. This CDR3 comprises 17 residues. The CDR3 region has the DNA TGTGCCAGCTCATCCCTACCAGACAGGAGCATGAACACTGAAGCTTTCTTT. Protein sequence: CASSSLPDRSMNTEAFF.

The chain recombines TRBV7-6 with TRBJ2-1, with D perhaps TRBD1 (7 bases). CDR1 is SGHVS, CDR2 FNYEAQ, per germline. This CDR3 has 17 residues. Between the trimmed V and J ends, which lost 2 bases and 0 bases, there was a span of 14 bases. CDR3 region: CASSLYPGGSSYNEQFF. The CDR3 region has the DNA TGTGCCAGCAGCTTATATCCAGGGGGGAGCTCCTACAATGAGCAGTTCTTC.

The V and J genes are TRBV19 and TRBJ2-1; 13 bases are a match to TRBD2. The CDR3 contains 15 residues. Germline assignment: CDR1 LNHDA and CDR2 SQIVND (reference sequence). V lost 6 bases, J lost 4 bases, and 3 bases stayed unmatched. CDR3: CASRLAGGVYNEQFF. The CDR3 bases are TGTGCCAGTAGACTAGCGGGAGGGGTATACAATGAGCAGTTCTTC.

The V gene is TRBV28, the J gene TRBJ1-5, with 9 bases fitting TRBD1. J was trimmed by 2 bases and V by 4 bases; bases with no gene match: 3. The germline CDR1 and CDR2 sequences are MDHEN and SYDVKM. The CDR3 contains 15 residues. CDR3 DNA: TGTGCCAGCAGTTGGGACAGGGCTCGCAATCAGCCCCAGCATTTT. Protein product: CASSWDRARNQPQHF. The full variable domain, its missing parts supplied by reference TRBV28 and TRBJ1-5, is DVKVTQSSRYLVKRTGEKVFLECVQDMDHENMFWYRQDPGLGLRLIYFSYDVKMKEKGDIPEGYSVSREKKERFSLILESASTNQTSMYLCASSWDRARNQPQHFGDGTRLSIL.

This clone was seen more than once but under ten times. This sequence joins TRBV6-5 and TRBJ1-2, with TRBD1 identical over 7 bases. Germline values: CDR1 MNHEY, CDR2 SVGAGI. With V trimmed by 5 bases and J by 5 bases, 5 bases remained unmatched. The CDR3 is 13 amino acids. The CDR3 loop reads CASSLRDRYGYTF. The CDR3 DNA is TGTGCCAGCAGTCTACGGGACAGATATGGCTACACCTTC.

The rearrangement links TRBV18 to TRBJ2-3; D may be TRBD2 (5 bases). V was pared by 2 bases and J by 2 bases, with 8 bases between. This CDR3 region has 14 residues. Germline V gene sequence: CDR1 KGHSH, CDR2 LQKENI. The CDR3 reads CASSPEGNTDTQYF. The CDR3 DNA reads TGTGCCAGCTCACCAGAGGGAAACACAGATACGCAGTATTTT.

This chain joins TRBV2 and TRBJ2-2; possibly TRBD2 for D (5 bases). The germline CDR1 and CDR2 sequences are SNHLY and FYNNEI. The V gene lost 9 bases and the J gene lost 4 bases, with 12 bases spanning the gap. The CDR3 has 13 residues. CDR3 in DNA: TGTGCCAGTTCGAGGGTATTCACCGGGGAGCTGTTTTTT. Protein: CASSRVFTGELFF.

The rearrangement links TRBV29-1 to TRBJ2-7, with 7 bases matching TRBD1. The V and J ends lost 5 bases and 4 bases, in that order; junction bases with no gene match: 14. The CDR3 loop spans 15 amino acids. Germline-derived CDR1 and CDR2 are SQVTM and ANQGSEA. In nucleotides, the CDR3 is TGCAGCGTTACGTTAACAGGGGCCCGTTGGTACGAGCAGTACTTC. This sequence encodes CSVTLTGARWYEQYF.

This chain connects TRBV5-6 to TRBJ2-7; 9 bases align to TRBD1. This CDR3 region has 16 residues. J gave up 3 bases and V 4 bases, and 11 bases lay outside the gene matches. CDR1 and CDR2 (germline): SGHDT, YYEEEE. Here the CDR3 reads CASSTYRGLKDYEQYF. The CDR3 bases are TGTGCCAGCAGCACCTACAGGGGGCTTAAGGACTACGAGCAGTACTTC.

CDR3 protein: CASSQDRTGPYEQYF. The DNA of the CDR3 is TGTGCCAGCAGCCAAGATAGGACAGGGCCCTACGAGCAGTACTTC. This sequence joins TRBV4-2 and TRBJ2-7; 8 bases are a match to TRBD1. Germline V gives CDR1 LGHNA, CDR2 YNFKEQ. Trimming at V came to 0 bases and at J to 2 bases, leaving 3 bases not matched to a gene. The CDR3 is made up of 15 amino acids.

Only a few counts were recorded for this clone. The chain couples TRBV27 to TRBJ2-3; no clear D gene. Germline lookup yields CDR1 MNHEY and CDR2 SMNVEV (reference sequence). Trimming removed 3 bases at V and 7 bases at J, with 5 bases between. The CDR3 is made up of 11 amino acids. The CDR3 spells CASSFLNTQYF. The CDR3 nucleotides are TGTGCCAGCAGTTTTTTAAATACGCAGTATTTT.

This chain connects TRBV6-2 or TRBV6-3 to TRBJ2-7; 8 nucleotides agree with TRBD1. V was clipped by 5 bases and J by 4 bases; unmatched bases: 1. The germline gives CDR1 MNHEY, CDR2 SVGEGT. The CDR3 length is 12 residues. DNA of the CDR3: TGTGCCAGCAGTGGACAGGGTTACGAGCAGTACTTC. This codes for CASSGQGYEQYF.

The V gene is TRBV18, the J gene TRBJ2-7; the match to TRBD1 covers 9 bases. After removal of 6 bases from V and 0 bases from J, the junction contained 6 bases not matched to a gene. CDR3 length: 15 residues. Germline values: CDR1 KGHSH, CDR2 LQKENI. This CDR3 is CASSPGTGPSYEQYF. The CDR3 DNA follows: TGTGCCAGCTCCCCCGGGACAGGGCCCTCCTACGAGCAGTACTTC.

The chain carries TRBV28 and TRBJ1-1; 7 bases fit TRBD1. The length of the CDR3 is 16 residues. The V gene's germline CDR1 is MDHEN and CDR2 SYDVKM. V was pared by 4 bases and J by 0 bases, with 8 bases of the junction left unmatched. CDR3 in amino acids: CASSSRDSYMNTEAFF. CDR3 bases: TGTGCCAGCAGTTCCCGGGACAGTTATATGAACACTGAAGCTTTCTTT.

The chain uses TRBV28 and TRBJ2-7, with D tentatively TRBD2 (6 bases). Trimming took off 3 bases at V and 7 bases at J, with 16 bases between the two ends. There are 14 residues in the CDR3. The V gene's germline CDR1 is MDHEN and CDR2 SYDVKM. DNA for the CDR3: TGTGCCAGCAGTTTTAGGGGAGGCCGTGGGGAGCAGTACTTC. Translated: CASSFRGGRGEQYF. Full variable domain (remainder filled in from reference TRBV28 and TRBJ2-7): DVKVTQSSRYLVKRTGEKVFLECVQDMDHENMFWYRQDPGLGLRLIYFSYDVKMKEKGDIPEGYSVSREKKERFSLILESASTNQTSMYLCASSFRGGRGEQYFGPGTRLTVT.

This chain joins TRBV10-3 and TRBJ2-2, with D possibly being TRBD1 (5 bases). V lost 8 bases and J lost 0, with 10 bases in between. The CDR3 totals 14 residues. Germline loops: CDR1 ENHRY, CDR2 SYGVKD. In nucleotides, the CDR3 is TGTGCCATCCAGGGCGAGGCGAACACCGGGGAGCTGTTTTTT. As protein: CAIQGEANTGELFF.

This chain links TRBV21-1 with TRBJ1-5; the table's TRBD1 call for D was not verified on the DNA. TRBV21-1 is a recognized pseudogene. The CDR3 has 17 residues. CDR3 sequence reads: CASSKAWTGKSNQPQHF. The CDR3 nucleotides read TGTGCCAGCAGCAAAGCCTGGACAGGGAAGAGCAATCAGCCCCAGCATTTT.